This TCR beta chain was retrieved from a study of T-cell memory formation after mild COVID-19. TCRdb re-analysed the 5' RACE reads in MiXCR, keeping a single row per CDR3 protein. The table has under 650,000 distinct CDR3 sequences, roughly 18% seen once. The V and J ends lost 4 bases and 0 bases respectively, with 10 bases between them. Germline V CDR1 and CDR2: LNHDA, SQIVND (reference sequence). CDR3 size: 15 residues. The TCR was taken from an adult woman who had mild COVID-19 (a few samples of this study predate the infection). Cell type and time point are not known. Material: PBMCs or a T cell subset sorted from them (not recorded which). The V and J genes are TRBV19 and TRBJ1-3; TRBD1 might be the D (6 bases). The CDR3 is CASSKDRYSGNTIYF. The CDR3 DNA follows: TGTGCCAGTAGTAAAGACAGGTACTCTGGAAACACCATATATTTT.